These 13 T cell receptor beta chains came from one sample sequenced in a study of shared clonotypes between healthy human individuals. Profiled with immunoSEQ multiplex PCR; TCRdb holds only in-frame clones, not every one. Of under 2.5 million clones listed, under 95% are singletons. Sequencing input: naive CD4+ T cells from PBMCs. Subset here: CD45RA+ positively selected. The receptor source for this set is a man aged 18 to 35 in good health. Some clones in this sample may be carry-over from other donors' samples.

This chain joins TRBV11-2 and TRBJ1-1; D is unresolved. Germline CDR1 SGHAT, CDR2 FQNNGV. Trimming shortened V by 5 bases and J by 1 base, and 11 bases separated the two germline ends. The CDR3 totals 14 residues. The CDR3 loop is CASSHTDGNTEAFF. The DNA for the CDR3 is TGTGCCAGCAGCCATACCGACGGGAACACTGAAGCTTTCTTT. The entire variable domain, with the rest obtained from reference TRBV11-2 and TRBJ1-1, is as follows: EAGVAQSPRYKIIEKRQSVAFWCNPISGHATLYWYQQILGQGPKLLIQFQNNGVVDDSQLPKDRFSAERLKGVDSTLKIQPAKLEDSAVYLCASSHTDGNTEAFFGQGTRLTVV.

The chain is built from TRBV7-2 and TRBJ2-3; 7 bases are a match to TRBD2. V shed 4 bases and J 2 bases; nucleotides not matched to a gene: 9. Per the germline V gene, CDR1 is SGHTA and CDR2 is FQGNSA. This CDR3 contains 16 residues. This CDR3 is CASSSGRGSDTDTQYF. The CDR3 coding sequence is TGTGCCAGCAGCTCGGGTCGCGGGAGTGACACAGATACGCAGTATTTT.

The rearrangement joins TRBV7-9 to TRBJ2-3, with 12 bases fitting TRBD2. The germline CDR1 and CDR2 sequences are SEHNR and FQNEAQ (reference sequence). The CDR3 runs to 18 residues. The V segment lost 2 bases and the J segment 3 bases; nucleotides outside the gene matches: 9. CDR3 nucleotides: TGTGCCAGCAGCTTACCCCTCGGACTAGCGGGGAGAACAGATACGCAGTATTTT. This sequence encodes CASSLPLGLAGRTDTQYF.

The chain links TRBV28 to TRBJ2-5; TRBD1 agrees at 8 bases. The CDR3 runs 14 residues. Per the germline V gene, CDR1 is MDHEN and CDR2 is SYDVKM. Losses at the gene ends were 6 bases for V and 5 bases for J; bases not matched to a gene: 8. Here the CDR3 DNA reads TGTGCCAGCAGCTCCGCCCGACAGGGGGAGACCCAGTACTTC. Protein sequence: CASSSARQGETQYF.

The CDR3 is CASSEGLGTWEKLFF. As DNA, the CDR3 is TGTGCCAGCAGTGAAGGTCTCGGGACCTGGGAAAAACTGTTTTTT. This sequence joins TRBV6-1 and TRBJ1-4; TRBD1 is a possible D gene (5 bases). CDR1 and CDR2 from the germline V gene are MNHNS and SASEGT. The CDR3 totals 15 residues. Between the trimmed V and J ends, which lost 1 base and 8 bases, there was a span of 14 bases.

Note on this clone: Other DNA sequences within the sample encode an identical CDR3. The rearrangement joins TRBV9 to TRBJ2-1, with 8 bases fitting TRBD2. Germline CDR1 is SGDLS and CDR2 is YYNGEE. Trimming at V came to 3 bases and at J to 3 bases, leaving 5 bases not matched to a gene. CDR3 length: 15 amino acids. Here the CDR3 DNA reads TGTGCCAGCAGCGGAACTAGCGGCAACTACAATGAGCAGTTCTTC. This gives the protein CASSGTSGNYNEQFF.

The V gene is TRBV5-4, the J gene TRBJ2-1, with 11 bases that match TRBD2. The CDR3 runs 16 residues. CDR1 is SGHNT, CDR2 YYREEE, per germline (reference sequence). After removal of 3 bases from V and 9 bases from J, the junction contained 11 bases not matched to a gene. Written as DNA, the CDR3 is TGTGCCAGCAGCTCGTCAGTAGCGGGAGGGTTGTTTGAGCAGTTCTTC. Protein: CASSSSVAGGLFEQFF.

The J gene is TRBJ1-3, the V gene TRBV5-4; tentatively, D is TRBD1 (5 bases). From germline, CDR1 is SGHNT and CDR2 YYREEE (reference sequence). Between the trimmed V and J ends, which lost 3 bases and 0 bases, there was a span of 13 bases. The CDR3 has 16 residues. The CDR3 reads CASSSPSGSSGNTIYF. CDR3 nucleotides: TGTGCCAGCAGCTCCCCCTCAGGGAGCTCTGGAAACACCATATATTTT.

The chain combines TRBV4-3 with TRBJ2-7, with TRBD2 matching 11 bases. Germline CDR1 and CDR2: LGHNA and YSLEER. The length of the CDR3 is 16 residues. The V and J ends lost 0 bases and 3 bases, in that order; junction bases with no gene match: 4. CDR3: CASSQDLAGGNYEQYF. The DNA of the CDR3 is TGCGCCAGCAGCCAAGACCTAGCGGGAGGTAACTACGAGCAGTACTTC.

The rearrangement joins TRBV7-9 to TRBJ2-7; the match to TRBD1 covers 9 bases. The V segment lost 5 bases and the J segment 5 bases; nucleotides outside the gene matches: 4. Germline assignment: CDR1 SEHNR and CDR2 FQNEAQ (reference sequence). This CDR3 comprises 13 residues. This CDR3 reads CASSGQGFNEQYF. The CDR3 DNA follows: TGTGCCAGCAGCGGACAGGGGTTCAACGAGCAGTACTTC.

The chain carries TRBV5-4 and TRBJ1-4; D gene unclear. The ends were cut back, 0 bases at V and 7 bases at J, with 16 bases in the middle. The V gene's germline CDR1 is SGHNT and CDR2 YYREEE (reference sequence). The CDR3 totals 16 residues. The CDR3 region is CASSLGRTLVGEKLFF. The CDR3 DNA reads TGTGCCAGCAGCTTGGGACGAACTCTAGTCGGTGAAAAACTGTTTTTT.

In regard to this clone: Other nucleotide sequences in the sample specify the same CDR3. V is TRBV6-5 and J is TRBJ2-7; 7 nucleotides line up with TRBD1. V lost 8 bases and J lost 0; bases outside the gene matches: 7. Germline V CDR1 and CDR2: MNHEY, SVGAGI. The CDR3 is 14 residues long. The CDR3 reads CASSIRDSSYEQYF. The CDR3 DNA follows: TGTGCCAGCTCGATCCGGGACAGCTCCTACGAGCAGTACTTC.

The chain links TRBV5-1 to TRBJ1-1; 8 nucleotides line up with TRBD1. The CDR3 runs to 15 residues. Germline-derived CDR1 and CDR2 are SGHRS and YFSETQ. The ends lost 4 bases at V and 1 base at J; junction bases unmatched: 6. CDR3 coding DNA: TGCGCCAGCAGCCGGACGACAGGGGCGAACACTGAAGCTTTCTTT. It is translated as CASSRTTGANTEAFF.